These T cell receptor beta chains were read from a single sample in a study of cytomegalovirus exposure and HLA in healthy donors. Repertoires were generated with immunoSEQ multiplex PCR, while TCRdb's copy carries only in-frame clones and drops some. This sample has some 130,000 clones, with 78% found just once. Input material: PBMCs. The receptors originated from a female donor in good health and CMV-seronegative. Each CDR3 is given with its conserved first and last residue. A D gene is named only where the DNA matches it firmly. Part of the rows lack a size; the others show once, few, many or a class for expanded clones.

V: TRBV29-1
J: TRBJ1-4
D: TRBD1
size: .
CDR3: CSSQGAPNEKLFF
DNA: TGCAGTTCACAGGGGGCACCTAATGAAAAACTGTTTTTT

V: TRBV4-1
J: TRBJ2-1
D: TRBD2
size: .
CDR3: CASSRGRLAGNNEQFF
DNA: TGCGCCAGCAGCCGAGGGCGACTAGCGGGAAACAATGAGCAGTTCTTC

V: TRBV25-1
J: TRBJ1-3
D: TRBD1
size: .
CDR3: CASSGQGMGNTIYF
DNA: TGTGCCAGCAGTGGACAGGGGATGGGAAACACCATATATTTT

V: TRBV4-2
J: TRBJ1-4
D: .
size: .
CDR3: CASSRSVTATNEKLFF
DNA: TGTGCCAGCAGCCGTAGTGTCACCGCAACTAATGAAAAACTGTTTTTT

V: TRBV30
J: TRBJ1-1
D: .
size: .
CDR3: CAWSSAEGGF
DNA: TGTGCCTGGAGTTCCGCCGAGGGAGGCTTT

V: TRBV18
J: TRBJ1-4
D: .
size: .
CDR3: CASSPLAGRIEKLFF
DNA: TGTGCCAGCTCACCTCTGGCGGGACGGATCGAAAAACTGTTTTTT

V: TRBV28
J: TRBJ2-7
D: TRBD1
size: .
CDR3: CASSGQGGSYEQYF
DNA: TGTGCCAGCAGCGGACAGGGAGGAAGCTACGAGCAGTACTTC

V: TRBV9
J: TRBJ2-5
D: TRBD2
size: .
CDR3: CASSPNPSGQQETQYF
DNA: TGTGCCAGCAGCCCAAACCCTAGCGGCCAACAAGAGACCCAGTACTTC

V: TRBV28
J: TRBJ2-1
D: TRBD1
size: .
CDR3: CASSSATDRGNEQFF
DNA: TGTGCCAGCAGTAGTGCCACGGACAGGGGCAATGAGCAGTTCTTC

V: TRBV7-9
J: TRBJ1-2
D: TRBD1
size: .
CDR3: CASSFRRGTGVSSGYTF
DNA: TGTGCCAGCAGCTTCCGGCGCGGGACAGGGGTCTCTTCTGGCTACACCTTC

V: TRBV10-3
J: TRBJ2-7
D: TRBD2
size: .
CDR3: CAIRGWGAGDDEQYF
DNA: TGTGCCATCAGGGGGTGGGGAGCGGGAGATGACGAGCAGTACTTC

V: TRBV28
J: TRBJ2-7
D: .
size: .
CDR3: CASSGSGLLPRYEQYF
DNA: TGTGCCAGCAGCGGCTCAGGGTTACTTCCTCGCTACGAGCAGTACTTC

V: TRBV6-5
J: TRBJ2-7
D: .
size: .
CDR3: CASSYSIGGASYEQYF
DNA: TGTGCCAGCAGTTACAGTATTGGAGGAGCCTCCTACGAGCAGTACTTC

V: TRBV5-1
J: TRBJ2-3
D: TRBD2
size: .
CDR3: CASSQGLAESTDTQYF
DNA: TGCGCCAGCAGCCAGGGACTAGCGGAGAGCACAGATACGCAGTATTTT

V: TRBV7-8
J: TRBJ2-6
D: .
size: .
CDR3: CASSATRRGLGGANVLTF
DNA: TGTGCCAGCAGCGCCACCCGGAGGGGCCTGGGGGGGGCCAACGTCCTGACTTTC

V: TRBV27
J: TRBJ2-7
D: TRBD1
size: .
CDR3: CASTSTGTGSYEQYF
DNA: TGTGCCAGCACATCCACCGGGACAGGATCCTACGAGCAGTACTTC

V: TRBV28
J: TRBJ2-5
D: .
size: .
CDR3: CASSLFGETQYF
DNA: TGTGCCAGCAGTTTATTCGGTGAGACCCAGTACTTC

V: TRBV5-1
J: TRBJ1-1
D: TRBD1
size: once
CDR3: CASSTTGDTEAFF
DNA: TGCGCCAGCAGCACAACAGGGGACACTGAAGCTTTCTTT

V: TRBV5-6
J: TRBJ2-7
D: .
size: few
CDR3: CASSLAQLEGHELGEQYF
DNA: TGTGCCAGCAGCTTGGCCCAGTTAGAAGGACACGAATTGGGTGAGCAGTACTTC

V: TRBV5-6
J: TRBJ2-5
D: TRBD2
size: .
CDR3: CASSWTSGLETQYF
DNA: TGTGCCAGCAGCTGGACTAGCGGGCTGGAGACCCAGTACTTC

V: TRBV6-6
J: TRBJ2-7
D: TRBD2
size: .
CDR3: CASSPAGGEGYEQYF
DNA: TGTGCCAGCAGTCCAGCGGGGGGGGAGGGATACGAGCAGTACTTC

V: TRBV7-9
J: TRBJ2-3
D: TRBD2
size: once
CDR3: CASSLTSGNTDTQYF
DNA: TGTGCCAGCAGCTTGACTAGCGGGAACACAGATACGCAGTATTTT

V: TRBV19
J: TRBJ2-7
D: .
size: few
CDR3: CASSIVPGHYEQYF
DNA: TGTGCCAGTAGTATAGTGCCGGGACACTACGAGCAGTACTTC

V: TRBV5-1
J: TRBJ2-1
D: TRBD2
size: .
CDR3: CASSLDPPSGSYNEQFF
DNA: TGCGCCAGCAGCTTGGACCCCCCTAGCGGGAGTTACAATGAGCAGTTCTTC

V: TRBV7-9
J: TRBJ1-4
D: .
size: few
CDR3: CASSSGEKLFF
DNA: TGTGCCAGCAGCTCAGGTGAAAAACTGTTTTTT

V: TRBV29-1
J: TRBJ2-4
D: .
size: .
CDR3: CSVEEVGGNDIQYF
DNA: TGCAGCGTTGAAGAAGTCGGAGGGAATGACATTCAGTACTTC

V: TRBV6-5
J: TRBJ1-2
D: .
size: .
CDR3: CASSYRPGQANYGYTF
DNA: TGTGCCAGCAGTTACCGACCGGGACAAGCTAACTATGGCTACACCTTC

V: TRBV4-3
J: TRBJ1-5
D: .
size: .
CDR3: CASSQDTAGGNQPQHF
DNA: TGCGCCAGCAGCCAAGATACCGCGGGGGGCAATCAGCCCCAGCATTTT

V: TRBV7-2
J: TRBJ1-2
D: .
size: .
CDR3: CANGEFYGYTF
DNA: TGTGCCAACGGGGAGTTTTATGGCTACACCTTC

V: TRBV15
J: TRBJ1-3
D: .
size: .
CDR3: CATSREGRAGNTIYF
DNA: TGTGCCACCAGCAGAGAGGGGAGGGCTGGAAACACCATATATTTT

V: TRBV27
J: TRBJ2-1
D: .
size: .
CDR3: CASKRDSYNEQFF
DNA: TGTGCCAGCAAACGAGACTCCTACAATGAGCAGTTCTTC

V: TRBV5-6
J: TRBJ2-1
D: .
size: .
CDR3: CASSRTVTNEQFF
DNA: TGTGCCAGCAGCCGGACAGTAACCAATGAGCAGTTCTTC

V: TRBV7-2
J: TRBJ2-4
D: TRBD1
size: few
CDR3: CASSFDRVGNIQYF
DNA: TGTGCCAGCAGCTTCGACAGGGTTGGGAACATTCAGTACTTC

V: TRBV7-9
J: TRBJ2-1
D: .
size: .
CDR3: CSSSLVGEWWFF
DNA: TGTTCCAGCAGCTTAGTCGGGGAATGGTGGTTCTTC

V: TRBV11-2
J: TRBJ1-3
D: .
size: few
CDR3: CASSLGIPVFSGNTIYF
DNA: TGTGCCAGCAGCTTAGGTATCCCCGTCTTCTCTGGAAACACCATATATTTT

V: TRBV30
J: TRBJ1-3
D: TRBD1
size: few
CDR3: CALGQGLAVGGNTIYF
DNA: TGTGCCCTAGGACAGGGACTCGCAGTAGGCGGAAACACCATATATTTT

V: TRBV15
J: TRBJ2-3
D: .
size: .
CDR3: CATSSRVSSDTQYF
DNA: TGTGCCACCAGCAGCAGGGTATCGTCAGATACGCAGTATTTT

V: TRBV7-8
J: TRBJ2-7
D: TRBD2
size: .
CDR3: CASSTSETSGYYEQYF
DNA: TGTGCCAGCAGCACGTCCGAGACTAGCGGGTATTACGAGCAGTACTTC

V: TRBV29-1
J: TRBJ2-7
D: .
size: few
CDR3: CSVETAGGAYEQYF
DNA: TGCAGCGTTGAAACAGCGGGTGGGGCCTACGAGCAGTACTTC

V: TRBV5-4
J: TRBJ1-4
D: .
size: .
CDR3: CASSFGLEVEKLFF
DNA: TGTGCCAGCAGCTTCGGACTGGAAGTTGAAAAACTGTTTTTT

V: TRBV19
J: TRBJ2-7
D: TRBD2
size: few
CDR3: CASSRGRGSYEQYF
DNA: TGTGCCAGTAGTAGGGGGAGGGGCTCCTACGAGCAGTACTTC

V: TRBV7-8
J: TRBJ2-3
D: TRBD2
size: few
CDR3: CASSRARLALFTDTQYF
DNA: TGTGCCAGCAGCCGCGCCCGACTAGCGCTATTCACAGATACGCAGTATTTT

V: TRBV5-6
J: TRBJ2-5
D: TRBD2
size: .
CDR3: CASSFLEREQETQYF
DNA: TGTGCCAGCAGCTTCCTGGAGCGGGAACAAGAGACCCAGTACTTC

V: TRBV28
J: TRBJ2-7
D: TRBD1
size: .
CDR3: CASSGTGQGALYEQYF
DNA: TGTGCCAGCAGCGGGACCGGACAGGGGGCCCTCTACGAGCAGTACTTC

V: TRBV7-2
J: TRBJ1-4
D: .
size: .
CDR3: CASSLNGRRGKLFF
DNA: TGTGCCAGCAGCTTAAACGGGCGTCGCGGGAAACTGTTTTTT

V: TRBV19
J: TRBJ2-2
D: .
size: .
CDR3: CASSGQYGGELFF
DNA: TGTGCCAGTAGCGGACAGTACGGCGGGGAGCTGTTTTTT

V: TRBV2
J: TRBJ2-5
D: .
size: .
CDR3: CASSERGLETQYF
DNA: TGTGCCAGCAGTGAAAGAGGGTTGGAGACCCAGTACTTC

V: TRBV18
J: TRBJ1-4
D: .
size: .
CDR3: CASSPSTGREKLFF
DNA: TGTGCCAGCTCACCATCGACAGGCCGGGAAAAACTGTTTTTT

V: TRBV13
J: TRBJ1-5
D: TRBD1
size: .
CDR3: CASSLGQGDQPQHF
DNA: TGTGCCAGCAGCTTAGGACAGGGGGATCAGCCCCAGCATTTT

V: TRBV19
J: TRBJ2-3
D: TRBD2
size: .
CDR3: CASSITSGRDTQYF
DNA: TGTGCCAGTAGTATAACTAGCGGGAGGGATACGCAGTATTTT